These 17 T cell receptor beta chains came from one sample sequenced in a study of blood T cell repertoires in COVID-19. Profiled with immunoSEQ multiplex PCR; TCRdb holds only in-frame clones, not every one. The sample yields 120,000 or so clones, approximately 84% seen once. The sample taken for sequencing was peripheral blood. These receptors were taken from a woman aged 30 to 39 who had recovered from COVID-19.

This chain's CDR3 is CASSLGRGKDNEQFF. CDR3 in DNA: TGTGCCAGCAGCTTGGGACGGGGGAAAGACAATGAGCAGTTCTTC. The genes are TRBV5-6 and TRBJ2-1; tentatively, D is TRBD2 (6 bases). Germline V gene lookup returns CDR1 SGHDT and CDR2 YYEEEE. The CDR3 is 15 residues long. Trimming pared 0 bases from V and 5 bases from J, leaving 12 bases between.

This rearrangement joins TRBV30 to TRBJ1-5, with 9 bases fitting TRBD1. This CDR3 comprises 14 residues. CDR1 GTSNPN and CDR2 SVGIG come from the germline V gene (reference sequence). V trimming: 5 bases; J trimming: 7 bases; junction bases outside the gene matches: 9. The CDR3 region has the DNA TGTGCCTGGGGCCCGGGGACAGGGAACCAGCCCCAGCATTTT. This sequence encodes CAWGPGTGNQPQHF.

The CDR3 DNA reads TGTGCCAGCAGCCAAGCTTTTCCCCGGGTCACTAGCCACGAGCAGTACTTC. Translated: CASSQAFPRVTSHEQYF. The V gene is TRBV3-1 (or the pseudogene TRBV3-2), the J gene TRBJ2-7, with D possibly TRBD2 on 6 matching bases. The V end lost 1 base, the J end lost 5 bases, and 21 bases lay between the germline ends. Per germline, CDR1 LGHDT and CDR2 YNNKEL (reference sequence). The CDR3 consists of 17 residues.

The CDR3 here is CASMGGLRDEQYF. CDR3 bases: TGTGCCAGCATGGGAGGGCTTAGGGACGAGCAGTACTTC. The chain employs TRBV6-5 and TRBJ2-7; 7 positions agree with TRBD2. The ends lost 7 bases at V and 5 bases at J; junction bases unmatched: 8. The CDR3 covers 13 residues. Germline V gene data show CDR1 as MNHEY and CDR2 as SVGAGI.

V is TRBV19 and J is TRBJ2-1, with D maybe TRBD2 (5 bases). The CDR3 runs 15 residues. Germline CDR1 reads LNHDA; CDR2 reads SQIVND (reference sequence). Trimming took 5 bases from V and 8 from J, leaving 19 bases between them. CDR3 bases: TGTGCCAGTAGTCCCCCCCCACTAGATTACCATGAGCAGTTCTTC. This codes for CASSPPPLDYHEQFF. Full variable domain (missing parts from reference TRBV19 and TRBJ2-1): DGGITQSPKYLFRKEGQNVTLSCEQNLNHDAMYWYRQDPGQGLRLIYYSQIVNDFQKGDIAEGYSVSREKKESFPLTVTSAQKNPTAFYLCASSPPPLDYHEQFFGPGTRLTVL.

The chain joins TRBV27 to TRBJ2-1; D perhaps matches TRBD2 (6 bases). Trimming cost V 5 bases and J 9 bases, with 14 bases left between them. The length of the CDR3 is 13 residues. From germline, CDR1 is MNHEY and CDR2 SMNVEV (reference sequence). The CDR3 loop is CASSSTSLGEQFF. In DNA, the CDR3 is TGTGCCAGCAGTAGTACTAGCTTGGGTGAGCAGTTCTTC.

In nucleotides, the CDR3 is TGCAGCGTTGAAGATTGGACTAGCGGGTATGAGCAGTTCTTC. It codes for CSVEDWTSGYEQFF. The V and J genes are TRBV29-1 and TRBJ2-1; 11 nucleotides align to TRBD2. The CDR3 runs 14 residues. Germline V gene lookup returns CDR1 SQVTM and CDR2 ANQGSEA. The trim removed 0 bases at V and 8 bases at J, leaving 3 bases unmatched.

The chain uses TRBV2 and TRBJ1-3; TRBD1 matches at 7 bases. From germline, CDR1 is SNHLY and CDR2 FYNNEI. With V trimmed by 7 bases and J by 3 bases, 6 bases remained unmatched. The CDR3 loop spans 14 amino acids. The CDR3 region is CASTPDRVGNTIYF. The CDR3 bases are TGTGCCAGCACCCCCGACAGGGTTGGAAACACCATATATTTT.

V usage is TRBV14 and J usage is TRBJ2-5, with a weak D call TRBD2 (6 bases). There are 15 residues in the CDR3. Trimming removed 4 bases from V and 5 bases from J, with 17 bases in between. Germline V gene lookup returns CDR1 SGHDN and CDR2 FVKESK. CDR3 sequence (DNA): TGTGCCAGCAGCCCCCTCCGCGGGGCTGTGGAGACCCAGTACTTC. This codes for CASSPLRGAVETQYF.

The CDR3 loop is CASSQDVASGRAAQATDTQYF. As DNA, the CDR3 is TGCGCCAGCAGCCAAGATGTTGCTAGCGGGAGAGCCGCCCAGGCCACAGATACGCAGTATTTT. The V gene is TRBV4-1, the J gene TRBJ2-3; TRBD2 agrees at 10 bases. With V trimmed by 0 bases and J by 2 bases, 17 bases remained unmatched. The CDR3 consists of 21 residues. Germline assignment: CDR1 MGHRA and CDR2 YSYEKL.

The chain uses TRBV15 and TRBJ2-3; D might be TRBD1 (5 bases). CDR1 LNHNV and CDR2 YYDKDF come from the germline V gene (reference sequence). The CDR3 consists of 18 residues. Trimming shortened V by 0 bases and J by 5 bases, and 21 bases separated the two germline ends. The CDR3 loop is CATSRDLGPGRSRDTQYF. The CDR3 bases are TGTGCCACCAGCAGAGATTTGGGGCCCGGGCGTTCTAGAGATACGCAGTATTTT.

V is TRBV10-2 and J is TRBJ2-1; maybe TRBD1 (5 bases). The CDR3 length is 15 residues. The V end was cut by 3 bases, the J end by 11 bases, with 20 bases between. In germline, CDR1 is WSHSY, CDR2 SAAADI. The chain's CDR3 is CASSDGGADPGKQFF. CDR3 DNA sequence: TGCGCCAGCAGTGATGGTGGGGCGGACCCAGGGAAGCAGTTCTTC.

This clone was seen once. The chain recombines TRBV7-3 with TRBJ1-1; maybe TRBD1 (6 bases). The germline V gene encodes CDR1 SGHTA and CDR2 FQGTGA. With 6 bases removed from V and 13 bases from J, the gap between germline ends came to 24 bases. The CDR3 extends over 14 amino acids. The chain's CDR3 is CASSSGGQKATLFF. The CDR3 nucleotides are TGTGCCAGCAGTTCGGGAGGACAGAAGGCTACCCTTTTCTTT.

This rearrangement joins TRBV7-2 to TRBJ2-7; a possible D gene is TRBD2 (5 bases). Germline loops: CDR1 SGHTA, CDR2 FQGNSA. V dropped 3 bases and J dropped 4 bases, with 16 bases sitting between them. CDR3 size: 15 residues. As DNA, the CDR3 is TGTGCCAGCAGCTTCGGACTTCCGAACCCGTACGAGCAGTACTTC. Amino acids: CASSFGLPNPYEQYF.

The J gene is TRBJ1-1, the V gene TRBV4-1, with 9 positions matching TRBD1. Germline V gives CDR1 MGHRA, CDR2 YSYEKL. This CDR3 is 15 amino acids long. With 3 bases clipped from V and 2 bases from J, the junction kept 4 bases outside the gene matches. In DNA, the CDR3 is TGCGCCAGCAGCCAGGACAGGGGAGCTAACACTGAAGCTTTCTTT. This codes for CASSQDRGANTEAFF.

The genes are TRBV5-1 and TRBJ2-7; no clear D. Trimming took 2 bases from V and 1 from J, leaving 10 bases between them. The CDR3 length is 14 residues. Germline V gene lookup returns CDR1 SGHRS and CDR2 YFSETQ. CDR3: CASSFRGNSYEQYF. The CDR3 DNA reads TGCGCCAGCAGCTTCCGAGGCAATTCCTACGAGCAGTACTTC.

The chain uses TRBV20-1 and TRBJ2-3; D is unclear. The V end lost 0 bases, the J end lost 5 bases, and 3 bases lay between the germline ends. Per germline, CDR1 DFQATT and CDR2 SNEGSKA (reference sequence). This CDR3 contains 11 residues. CDR3 amino acids: CSARDRDTQYF. The CDR3 DNA reads TGCAGTGCTAGAGATCGAGATACGCAGTATTTT.